A single sample is the source of the 8 T cell receptor beta chains below, sequenced in a study of tissue T cells after allogeneic stem cell transplantation (dated by TCRdb to between 2021 and 2024). This specimen's time point label, per the study, means: recipient (host-origin) PBMCs collected before allo-HCT. The library came from the immunoSEQ multiplex PCR assay. This immuneACCESS table, as held by TCRdb, lists in-frame sequences with V and J called but not all clones. Of the missing ones, under half trace to an unresolved V gene in checked studies; the others have no known cause. The sample table holds under 6,500 clones, of which about three quarters were seen once. The ten biggest clones cover about 5% of the sample. The specimen was blood, collected before transplantation. These receptors were obtained from a man aged 40 to 70 who later had graft-versus-host disease after an allogeneic stem cell transplant.

The rearrangement joins TRBV6-1 to TRBJ2-7; D is tentatively TRBD1 or TRBD2 (5 bases each). This CDR3 is built from 13 residues. Germline V gives CDR1 MNHNS, CDR2 SASEGT. V was trimmed by 2 bases and J by 6 bases, leaving 11 bases between them. This CDR3 is CASSETGAGEQYF. CDR3 in DNA: TGTGCCAGCAGTGAAACCGGGGCCGGCGAGCAGTACTTC.

This clone has a handful of counts. The chain couples TRBV11-3 to TRBJ1-3, with 10 bases fitting TRBD1. This CDR3 is 14 amino acids long. CDR1 is SGHNT and CDR2 is YENEEA in the germline V gene. Losses at the gene ends were 5 bases for V and 7 bases for J; bases not matched to a gene: 5. CDR3 nucleotide sequence: TGTGCCAGCAGCGAAGGACAGGGGGTGAACACCATATATTTT. It specifies CASSEGQGVNTIYF.

V is TRBV7-9 and J is TRBJ1-1; D remains unclear. Trimming shortened V by 8 bases and J by 4 bases, and 14 bases separated the two germline ends. Per germline, CDR1 SEHNR and CDR2 FQNEAQ (reference sequence). The CDR3 loop spans 13 amino acids. CDR3: CASVLPHTTEAFF. CDR3 coding DNA: TGTGCCAGCGTACTCCCTCACACCACTGAAGCTTTCTTT.

The J gene is TRBJ2-6, the V gene TRBV28, with 8 bases identical to TRBD2. Germline loops: CDR1 MDHEN, CDR2 SYDVKM. V shed 6 bases and J 2 bases; nucleotides not matched to a gene: 12. This CDR3 has 18 amino acids. CDR3 amino acids: CASSPPTSGSPGANVLTF. CDR3 DNA sequence: TGTGCCAGCAGCCCTCCAACGAGCGGGAGTCCTGGGGCCAACGTCCTGACTTTC.

This chain joins TRBV6-5 and TRBJ1-1, with no clear D. The CDR3 is 11 amino acids. CDR1 is MNHEY and CDR2 is SVGAGI in the germline V gene. The V and J ends lost 2 bases and 11 bases respectively, with 9 bases between them. CDR3 nucleotides: TGTGCCAGCAGTTACCAAGGAGCGGCTTTCTTT. Translation: CASSYQGAAFF.

This chain joins TRBV19 and TRBJ1-1, with 7 bases lining up with TRBD1. CDR3 length equals 14 residues. Germline lookup yields CDR1 LNHDA and CDR2 SQIVND (reference sequence). J gave up 1 base and V 2 bases, and 1 base lay outside the gene matches. This CDR3 is CASSIRTGNTEAFF. The DNA of the CDR3 is TGTGCCAGTAGTATACGGACAGGGAACACTGAAGCTTTCTTT.

This clone was observed a single time. The chain links TRBV13 to TRBJ1-3; 9 nucleotides match TRBD1. The CDR3 is made up of 15 amino acids. Germline loops: CDR1 PRHDT, CDR2 FYEKMQ (reference sequence). The V and J ends lost 5 bases and 4 bases, in that order; junction bases with no gene match: 6. CDR3: CASSANRGPGNTIYF. The DNA for the CDR3 is TGTGCCAGCAGCGCTAACAGGGGGCCCGGAAACACCATATATTTT.

A single count supports this clone. V usage is TRBV9 and J usage is TRBJ2-3; D unclear. This CDR3 is 12 amino acids long. Germline loops: CDR1 SGDLS, CDR2 YYNGEE. With 4 bases removed from V and 2 bases from J, the gap between germline ends came to 5 bases. The CDR3 is CASSTTTDTQYF. CDR3 DNA sequence: TGTGCCAGCAGCACCACCACAGATACGCAGTATTTT.